What follows describes a single TCR beta chain. Its antigen is undetermined. The entry originates in a study of T cells in Graves' hyperthyroidism and ophthalmopathy. Amplified regions were TCR beta CDR3 sequences from RNA transcripts. The HTBI set primed first-round TCR CDR3 RT-PCR. MiXCR was run by TCRdb on the multiplex PCR reads, yielding one entry per CDR3 protein. This sample has approximately 700,000 distinct CDR3 sequences; about 45% occur once, and the top ten carry 6.5% to 9%. Germline lookup yields CDR1 SGHNT and CDR2 YYREEE (reference sequence). With 4 bases clipped from V and 2 bases from J, the junction kept 9 bases outside the gene matches. The CDR3 contains 15 residues. Study findings and constraints: Ophthalmopathy was predicted by the model a median of approximately 6 months ahead of onset.

The sample was peripheral blood or thyroid tissue (not recorded which). This TCR was sampled from an adult man with Graves' disease, either hyperthyroidism or ophthalmopathy (not recorded which). The chain links TRBV5-4 to TRBJ2-7; 7 bases map to TRBD2. The CDR3 sequence is CASSQHLSGAYEQYF. The CDR3 DNA sequence: TGTGCCAGCAGCCAACACCTAAGCGGGGCCTACGAGCAGTACTTC.